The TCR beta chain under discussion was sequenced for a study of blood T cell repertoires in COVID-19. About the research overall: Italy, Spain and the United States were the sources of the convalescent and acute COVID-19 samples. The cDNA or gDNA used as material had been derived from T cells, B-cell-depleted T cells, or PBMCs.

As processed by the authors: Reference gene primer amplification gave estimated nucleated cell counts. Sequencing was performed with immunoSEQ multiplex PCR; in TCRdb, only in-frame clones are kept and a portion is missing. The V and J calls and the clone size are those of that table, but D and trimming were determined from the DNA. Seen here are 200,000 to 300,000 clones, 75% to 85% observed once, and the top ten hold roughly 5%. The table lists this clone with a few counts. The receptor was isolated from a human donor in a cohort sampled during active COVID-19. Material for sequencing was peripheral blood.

The CDR3 reads CASSRGTGLETQYF. The CDR3 DNA is TGCGCCAGCAGCCGAGGGACAGGGTTAGAGACCCAGTACTTC. The chain employs TRBV5-1 and TRBJ2-5, with 9 bases that match TRBD1. This CDR3 has 14 residues. V lost 4 bases and J lost 4; bases outside the gene matches: 5. The germline V gene encodes CDR1 SGHRS and CDR2 YFSETQ. The full variable domain, with the rest looked up from reference TRBV5-1 and TRBJ2-5, is KAGVTQTPRYLIKTRGQQVTLSCSPISGHRSVSWYQQTPGQGLQFLFEYFSETQRNKGNFPGRFSGRQFSNSRSEMNVSTLELGDSALYLCASSRGTGLETQYFGPGTRLLVL.